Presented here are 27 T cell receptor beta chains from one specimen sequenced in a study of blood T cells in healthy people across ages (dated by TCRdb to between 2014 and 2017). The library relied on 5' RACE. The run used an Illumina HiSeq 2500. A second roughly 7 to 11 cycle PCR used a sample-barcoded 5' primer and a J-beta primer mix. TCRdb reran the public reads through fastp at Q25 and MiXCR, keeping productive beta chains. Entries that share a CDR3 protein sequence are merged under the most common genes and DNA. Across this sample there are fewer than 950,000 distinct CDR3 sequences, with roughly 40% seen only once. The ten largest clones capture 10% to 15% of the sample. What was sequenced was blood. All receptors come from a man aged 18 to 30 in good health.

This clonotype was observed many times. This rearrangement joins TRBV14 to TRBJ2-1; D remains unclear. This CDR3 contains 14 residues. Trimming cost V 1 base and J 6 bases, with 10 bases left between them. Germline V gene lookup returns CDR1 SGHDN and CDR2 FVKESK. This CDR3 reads CASSQVRLGNEQFF. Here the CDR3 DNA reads TGTGCCAGCAGCCAAGTTCGACTTGGCAATGAGCAGTTCTTC.

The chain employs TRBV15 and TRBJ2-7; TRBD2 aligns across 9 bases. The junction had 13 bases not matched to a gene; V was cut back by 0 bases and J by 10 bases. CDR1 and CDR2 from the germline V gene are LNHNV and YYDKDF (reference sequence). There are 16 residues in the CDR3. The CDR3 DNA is TGTGCCACCAGCAGAGATCTTTCGAGTAGCGGGGGAAACCAGTACTTC. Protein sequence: CATSRDLSSSGGNQYF. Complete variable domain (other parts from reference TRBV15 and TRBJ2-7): DAMVIQNPRYQVTQFGKPVTLSCSQTLNHNVMYWYQQKSSQAPKLLFHYYDKDFNNEADTPDNFQSRRPNTSFCFLDIRSPGLGDTAMYLCATSRDLSSSGGNQYFGPGTRLTVT.

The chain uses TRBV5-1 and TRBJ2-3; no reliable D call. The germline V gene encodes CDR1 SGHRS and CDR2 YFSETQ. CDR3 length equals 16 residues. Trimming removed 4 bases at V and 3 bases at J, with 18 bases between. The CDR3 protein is CASSHTPEGQTDTQYF. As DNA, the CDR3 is TGCGCCAGCAGCCACACCCCAGAAGGTCAGACAGATACGCAGTATTTT.

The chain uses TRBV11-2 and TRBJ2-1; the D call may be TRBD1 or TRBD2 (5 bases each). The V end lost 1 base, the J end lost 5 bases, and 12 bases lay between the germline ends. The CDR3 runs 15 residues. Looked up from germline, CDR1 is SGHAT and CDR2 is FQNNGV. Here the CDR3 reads CASSLVGVRDNEQFF. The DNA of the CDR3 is TGTGCCAGCAGCTTAGTGGGGGTCAGGGACAATGAGCAGTTCTTC.

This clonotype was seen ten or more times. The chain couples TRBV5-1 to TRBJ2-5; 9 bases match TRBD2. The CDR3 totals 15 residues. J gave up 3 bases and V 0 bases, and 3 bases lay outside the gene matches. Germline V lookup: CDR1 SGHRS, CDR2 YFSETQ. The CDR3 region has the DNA TGCGCCAGCAGCTTGGGGGGACTAGCAGAAGAGACCCAGTACTTC. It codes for CASSLGGLAEETQYF. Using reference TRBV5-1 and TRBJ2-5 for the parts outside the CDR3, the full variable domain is KAGVTQTPRYLIKTRGQQVTLSCSPISGHRSVSWYQQTPGQGLQFLFEYFSETQRNKGNFPGRFSGRQFSNSRSEMNVSTLELGDSALYLCASSLGGLAEETQYFGPGTRLLVL.

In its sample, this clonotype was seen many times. The CDR3 DNA reads as TGTGCCATCGCAGGGACTAGCGGGATAAACAATGAGCAGTTCTTC. Translating it yields CAIAGTSGINNEQFF. V gene TRBV10-3 combines with J gene TRBJ2-1; 13 nucleotides agree with TRBD2. The CDR3 is 15 amino acids. Trimming at V came to 8 bases and at J to 5 bases, leaving 6 bases not matched to a gene. Germline V gene lookup returns CDR1 ENHRY and CDR2 SYGVKD.

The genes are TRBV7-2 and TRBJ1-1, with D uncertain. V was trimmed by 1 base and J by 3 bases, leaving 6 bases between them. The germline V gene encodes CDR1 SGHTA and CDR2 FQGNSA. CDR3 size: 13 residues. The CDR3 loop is CASSLEEYTEAFF. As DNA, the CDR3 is TGTGCCAGCAGCTTAGAAGAATACACTGAAGCTTTCTTT.

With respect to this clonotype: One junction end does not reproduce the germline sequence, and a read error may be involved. The CDR3 here is CASSQDPRRVGSPPHF. DNA of the CDR3: TGCGCCAGCAGCCAAGATCCACGGAGAGTTGGGTCACCCCCCCACTTT. The chain couples TRBV4-3 to TRBJ1-6; D is uncertain. The V gene's germline CDR1 is LGHNA and CDR2 YSLEER. This CDR3 has 16 amino acids.

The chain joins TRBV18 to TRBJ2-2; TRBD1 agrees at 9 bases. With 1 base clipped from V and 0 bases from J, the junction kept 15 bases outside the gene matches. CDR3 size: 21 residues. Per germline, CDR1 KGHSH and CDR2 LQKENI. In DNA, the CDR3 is TGTGCCAGCTCACCACGAGGCGGACGGGACAGGGCCTCCACGAACACCGGGGAGCTGTTTTTT. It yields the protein CASSPRGGRDRASTNTGELFF. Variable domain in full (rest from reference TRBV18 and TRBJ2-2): NAGVMQNPRHLVRRRGQEARLRCSPMKGHSHVYWYRQLPEEGLKFMVYLQKENIIDESGMPKERFSAEFPKEGPSILRIQQVVRGDSAAYFCASSPRGGRDRASTNTGELFFGEGSRLTVL.

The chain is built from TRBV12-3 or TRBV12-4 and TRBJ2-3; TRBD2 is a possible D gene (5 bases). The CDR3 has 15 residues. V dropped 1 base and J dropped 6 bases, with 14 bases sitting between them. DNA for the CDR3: TGTGCCAGCAGTTTAGACGCCGGGGTCTCGGATACGCAGTATTTT. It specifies CASSLDAGVSDTQYF.

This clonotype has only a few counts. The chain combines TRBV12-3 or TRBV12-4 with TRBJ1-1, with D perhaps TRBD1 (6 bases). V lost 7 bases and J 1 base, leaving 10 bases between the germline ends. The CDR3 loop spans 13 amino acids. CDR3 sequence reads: CASTLTGNTEAFF. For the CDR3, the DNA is TGTGCCAGCACCCTGACAGGGAACACTGAAGCTTTCTTT.

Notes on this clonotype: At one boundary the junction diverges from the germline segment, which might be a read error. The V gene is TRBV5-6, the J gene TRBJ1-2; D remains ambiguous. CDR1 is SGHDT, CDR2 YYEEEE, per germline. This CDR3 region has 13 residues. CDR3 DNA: TGTGCCAGCATCTTGGACGGGAACTATGGCTACACCTTC. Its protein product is CASILDGNYGYTF.

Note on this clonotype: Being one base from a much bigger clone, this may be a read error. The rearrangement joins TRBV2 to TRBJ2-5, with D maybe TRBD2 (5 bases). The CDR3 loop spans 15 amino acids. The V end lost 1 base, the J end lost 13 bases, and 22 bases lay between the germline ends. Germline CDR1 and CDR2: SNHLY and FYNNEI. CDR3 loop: CASSEGSYMRVRRYF. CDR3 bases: TGTGCCAGCAGTGAAGGGAGTTACATGAGGGTCAGGAGGTACTTC.

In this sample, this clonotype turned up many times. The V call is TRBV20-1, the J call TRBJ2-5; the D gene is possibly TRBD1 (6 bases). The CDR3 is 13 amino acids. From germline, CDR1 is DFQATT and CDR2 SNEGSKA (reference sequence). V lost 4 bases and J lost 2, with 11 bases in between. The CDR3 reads CSAIRTAQETQYF. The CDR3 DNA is TGCAGTGCTATAAGGACAGCGCAAGAGACCCAGTACTTC.

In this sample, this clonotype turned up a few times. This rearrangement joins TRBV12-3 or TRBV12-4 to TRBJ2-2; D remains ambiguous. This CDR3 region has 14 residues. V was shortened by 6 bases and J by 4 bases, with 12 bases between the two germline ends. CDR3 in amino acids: CASSPSGPTGELFF. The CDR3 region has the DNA TGTGCCAGCAGCCCTTCCGGACCCACCGGGGAGCTGTTTTTT.

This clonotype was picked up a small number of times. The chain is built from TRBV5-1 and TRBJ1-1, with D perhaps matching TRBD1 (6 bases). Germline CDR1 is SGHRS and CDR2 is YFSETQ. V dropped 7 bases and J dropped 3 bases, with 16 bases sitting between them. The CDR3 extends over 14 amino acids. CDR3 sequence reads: CASSGAGADTEAFF. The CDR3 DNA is TGCGCCAGCTCAGGGGCAGGGGCGGACACTGAAGCTTTCTTT.

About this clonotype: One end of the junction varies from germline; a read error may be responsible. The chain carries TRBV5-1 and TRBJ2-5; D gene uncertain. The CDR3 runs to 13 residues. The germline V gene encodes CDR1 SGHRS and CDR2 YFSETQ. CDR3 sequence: CASSVAIEETQYF. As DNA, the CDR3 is TGTGCCAGCAGCGTGGCAATCGAAGAGACCCAGTACTTC.

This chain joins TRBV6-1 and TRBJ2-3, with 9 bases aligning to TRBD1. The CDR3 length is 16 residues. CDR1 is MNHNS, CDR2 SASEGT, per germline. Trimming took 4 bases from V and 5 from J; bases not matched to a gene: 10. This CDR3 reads CASSALDRGEVDTQYF. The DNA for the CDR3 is TGTGCCAGCAGTGCCCTGGACAGGGGAGAGGTAGATACGCAGTATTTT.

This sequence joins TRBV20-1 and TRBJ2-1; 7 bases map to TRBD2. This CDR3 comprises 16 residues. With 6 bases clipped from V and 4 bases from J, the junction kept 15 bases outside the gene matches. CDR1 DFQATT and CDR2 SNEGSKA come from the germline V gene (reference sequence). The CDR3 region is CSATTYAGESYNEQFF. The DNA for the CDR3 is TGCAGTGCCACCACTTATGCGGGGGAGTCGTACAATGAGCAGTTCTTC.

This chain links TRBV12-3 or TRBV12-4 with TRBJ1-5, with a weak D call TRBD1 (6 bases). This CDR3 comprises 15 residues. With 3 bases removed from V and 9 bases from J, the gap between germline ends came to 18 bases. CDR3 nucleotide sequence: TGTGCCAGCAGTTTCCAAATACAGGGTAAAGGGCCCCAGCATTTT. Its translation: CASSFQIQGKGPQHF.

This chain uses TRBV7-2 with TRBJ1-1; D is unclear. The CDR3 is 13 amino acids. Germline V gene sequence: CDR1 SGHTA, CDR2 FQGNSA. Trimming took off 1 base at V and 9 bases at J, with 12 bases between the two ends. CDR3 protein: CASSLEEAGKAFF. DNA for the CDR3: TGTGCCAGCAGCTTAGAAGAGGCGGGGAAAGCTTTCTTT.

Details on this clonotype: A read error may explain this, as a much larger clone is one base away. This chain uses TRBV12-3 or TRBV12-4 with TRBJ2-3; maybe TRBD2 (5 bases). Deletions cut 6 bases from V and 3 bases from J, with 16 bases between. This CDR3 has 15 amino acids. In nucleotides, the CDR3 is TGTGCCAGCAGCGACACCGGGATTAGGACAGATACGCAGTATTTT. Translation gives CASSDTGIRTDTQYF.

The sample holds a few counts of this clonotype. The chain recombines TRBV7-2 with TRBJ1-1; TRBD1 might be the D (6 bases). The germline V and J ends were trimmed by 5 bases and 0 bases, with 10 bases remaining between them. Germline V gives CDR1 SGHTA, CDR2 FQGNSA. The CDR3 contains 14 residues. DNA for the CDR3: TGTGCCAGCAGCGGACAGCTCATGAACACTGAAGCTTTCTTT. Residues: CASSGQLMNTEAFF.

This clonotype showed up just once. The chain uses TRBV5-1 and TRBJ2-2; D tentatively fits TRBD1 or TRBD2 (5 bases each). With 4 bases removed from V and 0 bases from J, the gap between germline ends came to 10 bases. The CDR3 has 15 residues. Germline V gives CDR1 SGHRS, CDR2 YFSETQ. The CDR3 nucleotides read TGCGCCAGCAGCGAGAGGGACCCGAACACCGGGGAGCTGTTTTTT. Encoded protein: CASSERDPNTGELFF.

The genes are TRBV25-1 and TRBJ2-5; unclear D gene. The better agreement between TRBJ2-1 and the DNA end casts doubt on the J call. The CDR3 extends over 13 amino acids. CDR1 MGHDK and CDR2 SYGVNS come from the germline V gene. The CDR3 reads CASSPSFLETQFF. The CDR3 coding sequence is TGTGCCAGCAGTCCCTCCTTCCTTGAGACCCAGTTCTTC.

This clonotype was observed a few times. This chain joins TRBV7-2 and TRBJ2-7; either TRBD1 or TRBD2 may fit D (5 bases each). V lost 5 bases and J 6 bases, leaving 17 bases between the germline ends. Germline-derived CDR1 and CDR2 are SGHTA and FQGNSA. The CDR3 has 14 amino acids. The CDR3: CASSQTGTPREQYF. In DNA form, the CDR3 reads TGTGCCAGCAGCCAGACCGGGACCCCTCGCGAGCAGTACTTC.

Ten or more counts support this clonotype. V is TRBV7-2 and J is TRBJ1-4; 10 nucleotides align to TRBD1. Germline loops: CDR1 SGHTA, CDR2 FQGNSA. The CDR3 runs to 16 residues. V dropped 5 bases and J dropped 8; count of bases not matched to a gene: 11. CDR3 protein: CASSPRTGGSGEKLFF. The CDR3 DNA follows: TGTGCCAGCAGCCCCCGGACAGGGGGTTCGGGGGAAAAACTGTTTTTT.